Each of the 24 T cell receptor beta chains below was sequenced from the same sample in a study of shared clonotypes between healthy human individuals. Sequencing used immunoSEQ multiplex PCR; TCRdb keeps in-frame clones, though not all of them. The data show about half a million clones, 70% to 80% seen once. Sequenced sample: PBMCs. These receptors were collected from a woman in her 40s in good health. Some clones in this sample may be carry-over from other donors' samples.

This chain joins TRBV5-4 and TRBJ2-1, with 10 nucleotides matching TRBD2. Per the germline V gene, CDR1 is SGHNT and CDR2 is YYREEE (reference sequence). V was pared by 4 bases and J by 5 bases, with 15 bases of the junction left unmatched. CDR3 length: 18 amino acids. The CDR3, as DNA: TGTGCCAGCAGCGCCCCGCCGGGGACTAGCGCGCTTCACAATGAGCAGTTCTTC. Protein product: CASSAPPGTSALHNEQFF.

The chain has TRBV5-1 and TRBJ1-6, with TRBD1 matching 8 bases. J gave up 7 bases and V 5 bases, and 11 bases lay outside the gene matches. CDR1 is SGHRS and CDR2 is YFSETQ in the germline V gene. CDR3 size: 16 residues. CDR3 in amino acids: CASRPGTGTRNSPLHF. DNA of the CDR3: TGCGCCAGCAGGCCCGGGACAGGAACCAGAAATTCACCCCTCCACTTT.

The rearrangement links TRBV5-1 to TRBJ1-2; D may be TRBD1 (6 bases). The CDR3 covers 14 residues. The germline V gene has CDR1 SGHRS and CDR2 YFSETQ. The germline V and J ends were trimmed by 4 bases and 3 bases, with 13 bases remaining between them. CDR3 nucleotide sequence: TGCGCCAGCAGCGCCGATCCAGGGGACTATGGCTACACCTTC. Its protein is CASSADPGDYGYTF. Filled out from reference TRBV5-1 and TRBJ1-2, the complete variable domain reads KAGVTQTPRYLIKTRGQQVTLSCSPISGHRSVSWYQQTPGQGLQFLFEYFSETQRNKGNFPGRFSGRQFSNSRSEMNVSTLELGDSALYLCASSADPGDYGYTFGSGTRLTVV.

The chain links TRBV4-2 to TRBJ2-7, with TRBD1 matching 9 bases. Germline assignment: CDR1 LGHNA and CDR2 YNFKEQ. V gave up 4 bases and J gave up 2 bases; unmatched junction bases: 6. This CDR3 comprises 15 residues. As DNA, the CDR3 is TGTGCCAGCAGCCCTTTGGGGGACAGGGCCTACGAGCAGTACTTC. It translates to CASSPLGDRAYEQYF.

In this sample, this clone turned up once. The chain joins TRBV30 to TRBJ1-4; a possible D gene is TRBD1 (5 bases). The CDR3 sequence is 16 residues long. From germline, CDR1 is GTSNPN and CDR2 SVGIG (reference sequence). V shed 2 bases and J shed 2 bases, with 15 bases lying between them. This chain's CDR3 is CAWSLRWGITNEKLFF. In nucleotides, the CDR3 is TGTGCCTGGAGTCTCCGTTGGGGGATCACTAATGAAAAACTGTTTTTT.

The J gene is TRBJ1-3, the V gene TRBV6-5; the D is unclear. This CDR3 comprises 16 residues. The V end was cut by 2 bases, the J end by 0 bases, with 11 bases between. The V gene's germline CDR1 is MNHEY and CDR2 SVGAGI. The CDR3 region has the DNA TGTGCCAGCAGTTACGGGGTTCTCTTCTCTGGAAACACCATATATTTT. Translated: CASSYGVLFSGNTIYF.

This rearrangement joins TRBV30 to TRBJ1-5; 7 bases line up with TRBD1. Germline loops: CDR1 GTSNPN, CDR2 SVGIG (reference sequence). V lost 5 bases to trimming and J lost 5 bases; unmatched junction nucleotides: 3. The CDR3 spans 12 residues. The CDR3 is CAWDRDYQPQHF. The CDR3 nucleotides read TGTGCCTGGGACAGGGATTATCAGCCCCAGCATTTT.

V is TRBV28 and J is TRBJ1-1; no definite D call. Germline CDR1 reads MDHEN; CDR2 reads SYDVKM. The CDR3 is 12 residues long. V was pared by 1 base and J by 7 bases, with 7 bases between. The DNA of the CDR3 is TGTGCCAGCAGTTTATTGGGGAGTGAAGCTTTCTTT. It is translated as CASSLLGSEAFF.

This chain connects TRBV7-8 to TRBJ2-1; 9 bases line up with TRBD1. CDR3 size: 15 residues. Germline V CDR1 and CDR2: SGHVS, FQNEAQ. V trimming: 5 bases; J trimming: 8 bases; junction bases outside the gene matches: 10. The CDR3 protein is CASSHGTGPMDEQFF. The CDR3 nucleotides are TGTGCCAGCAGCCACGGGACAGGGCCTATGGATGAGCAGTTCTTC.

As regards this clone: In the same sample, other DNA sequences code for this CDR3. The genes are TRBV4-1 and TRBJ2-7; no reliable D call. The CDR3 has 13 residues. V was clipped by 4 bases and J by 4 bases, with 11 bases between them. The germline CDR1 and CDR2 sequences are MGHRA and YSYEKL. In DNA, the CDR3 is TGCGCCAGCAGCCGGACCCTACTGTACGAGCAGTACTTC. Its protein product is CASSRTLLYEQYF.

The chain has TRBV7-3 and TRBJ2-1; tentative D call: TRBD1 (5 bases). The V end was cut by 2 bases, the J end by 6 bases, with 14 bases between. The germline gives CDR1 SGHTA, CDR2 FQGTGA. The CDR3 runs to 15 residues. The CDR3: CASSLGQGRVNEQFF. CDR3 sequence (DNA): TGTGCCAGCAGCTTAGGGCAGGGTCGAGTCAATGAGCAGTTCTTC.

V usage is TRBV4-1 and J usage is TRBJ1-4, with 9 positions matching TRBD1. Germline V CDR1 and CDR2: MGHRA, YSYEKL. V gave up 4 bases and J gave up 7 bases; unmatched junction bases: 7. This CDR3 has 15 amino acids. CDR3 protein: CASSPRDRVGEKLFF. The CDR3 DNA follows: TGCGCCAGCAGCCCGCGGGACAGGGTTGGTGAAAAACTGTTTTTT.

This rearrangement joins TRBV19 to TRBJ1-1, with 7 bases matching TRBD1. Per the germline V gene, CDR1 is LNHDA and CDR2 is SQIVND (reference sequence). The CDR3 sequence is 13 residues long. V was pared by 3 bases and J by 10 bases, with 8 bases of the junction left unmatched. The CDR3 region has the DNA TGTGCCAGTAGTATCCGGACAGGCGAGGGAGCTTTCTTT. It translates to CASSIRTGEGAFF.

V usage is TRBV19 and J usage is TRBJ2-7, with TRBD1 matching 9 bases. J lost 3 bases, V lost 6 bases, and 12 bases had no gene match. The CDR3 consists of 16 residues. CDR1 is LNHDA, CDR2 SQIVND, per germline (reference sequence). DNA of the CDR3: TGTGCCAGTAGGCCCAAACCGGGACAGGGAATCTACGAGCAGTACTTC. This sequence encodes CASRPKPGQGIYEQYF.

This clone was seen a few times. This chain uses TRBV9 with TRBJ2-2; D unresolved. CDR3 size: 13 residues. Germline values: CDR1 SGDLS, CDR2 YYNGEE. The V end was cut by 3 bases, the J end by 8 bases, with 11 bases between. This chain's CDR3 is CASSARGLGELFF. DNA for the CDR3: TGTGCCAGCAGCGCCCGAGGCTTAGGGGAGCTGTTTTTT.

The chain is built from TRBV7-9 and TRBJ2-1; D unresolved. The germline V gene encodes CDR1 SEHNR and CDR2 FQNEAQ (reference sequence). The CDR3 sequence is 15 residues long. Trimming stripped 1 base from V and 0 bases from J, with 7 bases between. In DNA form, the CDR3 reads TGTGCCAGCAGCTTAGGGGCGAGCTCCTACAATGAGCAGTTCTTC. Residues: CASSLGASSYNEQFF.

The CDR3 here is CASSVDGANTGELFF. CDR3 DNA sequence: TGTGCCAGCAGCGTAGATGGAGCGAACACCGGGGAGCTGTTTTTT. This sequence joins TRBV9 and TRBJ2-2; D gene uncertain. The CDR3 totals 15 residues. The germline gives CDR1 SGDLS, CDR2 YYNGEE. Trimming left V 0 bases short and J 0 bases short, with 6 bases between.

This clone is a singleton in its sample. The chain carries TRBV15 and TRBJ2-7, with TRBD2 as a possible D gene (5 bases). There are 16 residues in the CDR3. CDR1 is LNHNV and CDR2 is YYDKDF in the germline V gene (reference sequence). Trimming removed 0 bases at V and 1 base at J, with 13 bases between. In nucleotides, the CDR3 is TGTGCCACCAGCAGAGACCGACTACCTTATTCCTACGAGCAGTACTTC. It encodes CATSRDRLPYSYEQYF.

The chain joins TRBV7-6 to TRBJ2-3, with TRBD2 matching 10 bases. Trimming removed 5 bases from V and 0 bases from J; junction bases left unmatched: 8. Germline loops: CDR1 SGHVS, CDR2 FNYEAQ. The CDR3 has 17 residues. The CDR3 here is CASSPLAGGESTDTQYF. The CDR3 DNA reads TGTGCCAGCAGCCCCTTAGCGGGAGGAGAGAGCACAGATACGCAGTATTTT.

CDR3 nucleotide sequence: TGTGCCATCAGTGACGACAGGGGGCCGGAGACCCAGTACTTC. Translation gives CAISDDRGPETQYF. The rearrangement links TRBV10-3 to TRBJ2-5; 10 bases match TRBD1. The germline V gene has CDR1 ENHRY and CDR2 SYGVKD. V shed 3 bases and J 5 bases; nucleotides not matched to a gene: 3. This CDR3 comprises 14 residues.

On this clone: The DNA is omitted, as the CDR3 cannot be located on it reliably, and the CDR3 follows TCRdb's listing. The chain recombines TRBV7-9 with TRBJ2-2; no DNA check was done on the table's D call, TRBD1. Germline V gene sequence: CDR1 SEHNR, CDR2 FQNEAQ (reference sequence). The CDR3 spans 18 amino acids, including both terminal residues. The CDR3 here is CASSSMDRHLRTPGSCFF.

The chain recombines TRBV4-2 with TRBJ2-3, with unresolved D. The V gene's germline CDR1 is LGHNA and CDR2 YNFKEQ. V was cut by 4 bases and J by 1 base, with 9 bases left in between. The CDR3 consists of 14 residues. CDR3 bases: TGTGCCAGCAGCCTCCGGGCGGGCACAGATACGCAGTATTTT. It codes for CASSLRAGTDTQYF.

Note on this clone: This specimen includes other DNA sequences encoding the same CDR3. The chain carries TRBV7-9 and TRBJ1-1; unclear D gene. The V gene lost 4 bases and the J gene lost 1 base, with 7 bases spanning the gap. The CDR3 is made up of 13 amino acids. The germline CDR1 and CDR2 sequences are SEHNR and FQNEAQ (reference sequence). The DNA of the CDR3 is TGTGCCAGCAGCTCCGGAGGGAACACTGAAGCTTTCTTT. Translation: CASSSGGNTEAFF.

The CDR3 nucleotides read TGTGCCAGCAGCTTAGGGGGGGGCGGGAATGAGCAGTTCTTC. Its protein is CASSLGGGGNEQFF. V gene TRBV7-6 combines with J gene TRBJ2-1; TRBD2 might be the D (7 bases). Germline V gives CDR1 SGHVS, CDR2 FNYEAQ. The ends were cut back, 1 base at V and 7 bases at J, with 11 bases in the middle. This CDR3 is 14 amino acids long.